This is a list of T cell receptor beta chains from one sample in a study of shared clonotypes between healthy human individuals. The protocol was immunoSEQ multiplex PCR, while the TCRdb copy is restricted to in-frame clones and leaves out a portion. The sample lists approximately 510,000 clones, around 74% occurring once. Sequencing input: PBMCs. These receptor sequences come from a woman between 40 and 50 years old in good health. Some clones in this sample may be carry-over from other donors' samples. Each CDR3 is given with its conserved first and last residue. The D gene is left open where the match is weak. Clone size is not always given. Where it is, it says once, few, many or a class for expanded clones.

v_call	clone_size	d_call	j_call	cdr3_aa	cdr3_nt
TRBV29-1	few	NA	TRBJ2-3	CSVWDWSTDTQYF	TGCAGCGTTTGGGACTGGAGCACAGATACGCAGTATTTT
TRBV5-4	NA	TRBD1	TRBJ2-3	CASSPLDRVRAKGTDTQYF	TGTGCCAGCAGCCCCCTGGACAGGGTAAGGGCCAAGGGGACAGATACGCAGTATTTT
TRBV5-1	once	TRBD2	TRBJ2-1	CASSPDGRVAGGKYNEQFF	TGCGCCAGCAGCCCGGACGGCCGCGTAGCGGGAGGGAAATACAATGAGCAGTTCTTC
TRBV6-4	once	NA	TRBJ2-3	CASSDGTTHTDTQYF	TGTGCCAGCAGTGATGGTACTACGCACACAGATACGCAGTATTTT
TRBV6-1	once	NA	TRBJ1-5	CASSEAGNQPQHF	TGTGCCAGCAGTGAAGCAGGCAATCAGCCCCAGCATTTT
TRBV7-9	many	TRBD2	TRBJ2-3	CASSPKTSRGTDTQYF	TGTGCCAGCAGCCCTAAGACTAGCAGGGGCACAGATACGCAGTATTTT
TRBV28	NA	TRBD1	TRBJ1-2	CASSLGQDANYGYTF	TGTGCCAGCAGTTTGGGACAGGACGCTAACTATGGCTACACCTTC
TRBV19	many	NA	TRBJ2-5	CASKGDTYQETQYF	TGTGCCAGTAAAGGGGACACGTACCAAGAGACCCAGTACTTC
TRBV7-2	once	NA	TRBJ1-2	CASSHTHGQYYGYTF	TGTGCCAGCAGCCACACTCATGGACAGTACTATGGCTACACCTTC
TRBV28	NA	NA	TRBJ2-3	CASNRVFTSTDTQYF	TGTGCCAGCAACAGGGTATTTACCAGCACAGATACGCAGTATTTT
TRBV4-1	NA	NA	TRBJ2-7	CASSREEGQSAYEQYF	TGCGCCAGCAGCCGAGAAGAAGGGCAGTCCGCCTACGAGCAGTACTTC